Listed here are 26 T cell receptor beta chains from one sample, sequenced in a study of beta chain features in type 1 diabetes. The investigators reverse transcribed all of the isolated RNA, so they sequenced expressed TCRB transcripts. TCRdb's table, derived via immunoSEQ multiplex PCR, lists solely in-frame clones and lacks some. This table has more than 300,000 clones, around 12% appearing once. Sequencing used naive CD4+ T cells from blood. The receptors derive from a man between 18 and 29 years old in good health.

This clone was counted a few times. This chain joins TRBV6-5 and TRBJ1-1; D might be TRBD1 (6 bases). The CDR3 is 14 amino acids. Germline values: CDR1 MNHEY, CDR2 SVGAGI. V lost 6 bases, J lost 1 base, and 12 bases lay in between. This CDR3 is CASRRTETNTEAFF. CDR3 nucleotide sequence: TGTGCCAGCAGACGGACAGAGACGAACACTGAAGCTTTCTTT.

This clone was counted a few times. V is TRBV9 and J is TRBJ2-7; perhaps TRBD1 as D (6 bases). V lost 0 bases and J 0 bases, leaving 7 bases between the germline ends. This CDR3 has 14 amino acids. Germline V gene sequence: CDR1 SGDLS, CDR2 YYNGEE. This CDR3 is CASSVGDISYEQYF. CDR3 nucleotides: TGTGCCAGCAGCGTAGGGGACATCTCCTACGAGCAGTACTTC.

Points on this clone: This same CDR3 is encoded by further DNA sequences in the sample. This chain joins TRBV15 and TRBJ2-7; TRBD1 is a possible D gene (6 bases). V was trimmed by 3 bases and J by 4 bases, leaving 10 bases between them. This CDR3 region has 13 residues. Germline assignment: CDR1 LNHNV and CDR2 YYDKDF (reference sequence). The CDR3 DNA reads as TGTGCCACCAGCAGGGACAGAGGATACGAGCAGTACTTC. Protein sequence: CATSRDRGYEQYF.

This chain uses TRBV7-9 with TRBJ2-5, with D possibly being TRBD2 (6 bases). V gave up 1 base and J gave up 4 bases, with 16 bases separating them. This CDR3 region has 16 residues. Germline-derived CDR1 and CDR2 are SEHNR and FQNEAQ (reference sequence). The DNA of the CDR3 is TGTGCCAGCAGCTTAGGGGCGGGAAGCGTGGGAGAGACCCAGTACTTC. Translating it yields CASSLGAGSVGETQYF.

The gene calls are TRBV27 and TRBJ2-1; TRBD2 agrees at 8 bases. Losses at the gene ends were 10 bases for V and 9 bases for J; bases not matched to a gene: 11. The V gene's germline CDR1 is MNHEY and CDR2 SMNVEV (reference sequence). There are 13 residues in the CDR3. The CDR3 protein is CAILAGRGGEQFF. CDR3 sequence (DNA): TGTGCCATCCTAGCGGGCCGTGGTGGTGAGCAGTTCTTC.

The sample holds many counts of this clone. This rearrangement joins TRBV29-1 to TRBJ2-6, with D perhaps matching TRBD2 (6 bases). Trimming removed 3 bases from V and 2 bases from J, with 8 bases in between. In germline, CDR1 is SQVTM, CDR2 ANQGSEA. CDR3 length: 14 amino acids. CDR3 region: CSVDWGAGANVLTF. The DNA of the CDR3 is TGCAGCGTTGATTGGGGGGCTGGGGCCAACGTCCTGACTTTC.

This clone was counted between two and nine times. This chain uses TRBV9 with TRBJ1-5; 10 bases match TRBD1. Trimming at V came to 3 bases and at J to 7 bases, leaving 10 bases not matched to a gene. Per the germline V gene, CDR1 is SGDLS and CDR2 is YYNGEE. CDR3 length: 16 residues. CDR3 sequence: CASSADDRGLRQPQHF. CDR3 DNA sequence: TGTGCCAGCAGCGCCGACGACAGGGGGCTCCGACAGCCCCAGCATTTT.

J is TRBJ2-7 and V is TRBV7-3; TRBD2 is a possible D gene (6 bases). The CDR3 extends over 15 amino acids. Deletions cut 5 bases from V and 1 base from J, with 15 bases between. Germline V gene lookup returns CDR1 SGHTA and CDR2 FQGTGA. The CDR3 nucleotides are TGTGCCAGCAGCCAAAGATTAGCGGAATCCTACGAGCAGTACTTC. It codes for CASSQRLAESYEQYF.

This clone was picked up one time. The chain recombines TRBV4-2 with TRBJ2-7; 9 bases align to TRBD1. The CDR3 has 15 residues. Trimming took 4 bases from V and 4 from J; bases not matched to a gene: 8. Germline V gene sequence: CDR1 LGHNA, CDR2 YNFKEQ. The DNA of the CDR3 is TGTGCCAGCAGCCTTACACAGGGGGCTACTTACGAGCAGTACTTC. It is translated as CASSLTQGATYEQYF.

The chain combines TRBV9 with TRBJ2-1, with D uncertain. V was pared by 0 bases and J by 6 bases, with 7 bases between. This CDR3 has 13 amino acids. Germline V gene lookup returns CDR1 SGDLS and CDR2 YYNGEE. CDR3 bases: TGTGCCAGCAGCGTAGAGACGGGCAATGAGCAGTTCTTC. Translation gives CASSVETGNEQFF.

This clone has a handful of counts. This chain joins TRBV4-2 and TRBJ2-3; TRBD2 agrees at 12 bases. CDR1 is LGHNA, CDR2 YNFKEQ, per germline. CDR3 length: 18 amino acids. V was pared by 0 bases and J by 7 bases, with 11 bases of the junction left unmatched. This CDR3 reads CASSQDALAGGSLNTQYF. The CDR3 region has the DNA TGTGCCAGCAGCCAAGACGCACTAGCGGGAGGTTCGTTAAATACGCAGTATTTT.

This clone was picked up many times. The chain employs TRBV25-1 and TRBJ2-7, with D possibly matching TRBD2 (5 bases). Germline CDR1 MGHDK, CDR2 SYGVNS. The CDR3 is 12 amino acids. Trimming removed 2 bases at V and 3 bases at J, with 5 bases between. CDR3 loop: CASSEGLYEQYF. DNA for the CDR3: TGTGCCAGCAGTGAAGGACTCTACGAGCAGTACTTC.

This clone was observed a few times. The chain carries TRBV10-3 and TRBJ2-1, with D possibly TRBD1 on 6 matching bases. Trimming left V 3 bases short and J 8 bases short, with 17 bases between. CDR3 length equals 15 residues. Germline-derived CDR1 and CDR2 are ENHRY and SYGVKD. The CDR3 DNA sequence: TGTGCCATCAGTGAACTACAACAGGGAGTACATGAGCAGTTCTTC. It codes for CAISELQQGVHEQFF.

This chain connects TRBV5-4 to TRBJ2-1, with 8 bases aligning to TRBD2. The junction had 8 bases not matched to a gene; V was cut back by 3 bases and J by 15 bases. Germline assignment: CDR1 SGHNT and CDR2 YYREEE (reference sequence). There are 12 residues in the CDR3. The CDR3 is CASSSRAGDPFF. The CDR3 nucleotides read TGTGCCAGCAGCTCCCGAGCGGGAGATCCGTTCTTC.

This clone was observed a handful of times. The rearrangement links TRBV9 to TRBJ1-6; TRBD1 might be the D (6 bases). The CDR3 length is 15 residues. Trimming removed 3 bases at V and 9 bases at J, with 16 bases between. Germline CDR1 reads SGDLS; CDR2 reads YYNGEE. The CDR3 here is CASSAGGREPSPLHF. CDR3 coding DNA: TGTGCCAGCAGCGCGGGGGGCAGGGAGCCTTCACCCCTCCACTTT.

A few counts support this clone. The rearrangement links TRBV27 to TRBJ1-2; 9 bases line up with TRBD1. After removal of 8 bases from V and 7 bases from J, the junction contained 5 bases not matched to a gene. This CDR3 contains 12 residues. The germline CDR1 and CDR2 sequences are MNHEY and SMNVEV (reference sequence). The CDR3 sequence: CASADRGGGYTF. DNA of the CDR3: TGTGCCAGCGCGGACAGGGGAGGTGGCTACACCTTC.

The CDR3 sequence: CASSLGKGGETQYF. In DNA, the CDR3 is TGTGCCAGCAGCTTGGGAAAGGGAGGGGAGACCCAGTACTTC. The chain employs TRBV5-6 and TRBJ2-5; 7 positions match TRBD2. The junction had 4 bases not matched to a gene; V was cut back by 0 bases and J by 5 bases. The CDR3 contains 14 residues. The germline V gene has CDR1 SGHDT and CDR2 YYEEEE.

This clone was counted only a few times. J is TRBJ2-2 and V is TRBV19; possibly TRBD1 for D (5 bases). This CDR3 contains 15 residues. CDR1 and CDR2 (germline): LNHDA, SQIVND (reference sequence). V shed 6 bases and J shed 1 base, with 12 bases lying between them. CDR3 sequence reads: CASRRRQGNTGELFF. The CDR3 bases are TGTGCCAGTAGGAGACGGCAGGGGAACACCGGGGAGCTGTTTTTT.

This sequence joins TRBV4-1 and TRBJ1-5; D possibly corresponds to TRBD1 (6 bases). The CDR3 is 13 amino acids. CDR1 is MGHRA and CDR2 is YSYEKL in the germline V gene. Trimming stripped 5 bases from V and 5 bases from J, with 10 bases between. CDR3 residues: CASSSQGYQPQHF. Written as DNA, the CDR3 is TGCGCCAGCAGCTCACAGGGTTATCAGCCCCAGCATTTT.

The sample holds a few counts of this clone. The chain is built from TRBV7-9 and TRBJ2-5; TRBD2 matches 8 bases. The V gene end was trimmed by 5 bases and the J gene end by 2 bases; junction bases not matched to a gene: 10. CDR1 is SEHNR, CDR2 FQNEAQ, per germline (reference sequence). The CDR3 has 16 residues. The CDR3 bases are TGTGCCAGCAGCCCAACCCGGTTAGCGGGACAAGAGACCCAGTACTTC. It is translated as CASSPTRLAGQETQYF.

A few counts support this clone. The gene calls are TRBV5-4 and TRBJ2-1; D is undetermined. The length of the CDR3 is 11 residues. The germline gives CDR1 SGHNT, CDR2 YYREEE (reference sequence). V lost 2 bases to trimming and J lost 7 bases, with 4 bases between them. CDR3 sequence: CASSFQNEQFF. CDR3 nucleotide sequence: TGTGCCAGCAGCTTTCAGAATGAGCAGTTCTTC.

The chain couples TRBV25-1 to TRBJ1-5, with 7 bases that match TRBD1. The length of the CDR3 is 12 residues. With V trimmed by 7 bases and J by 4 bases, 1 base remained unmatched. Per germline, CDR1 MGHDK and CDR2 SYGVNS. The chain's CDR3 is CASKQGNQPQHF. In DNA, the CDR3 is TGTGCCAGCAAACAGGGGAATCAGCCCCAGCATTTT.

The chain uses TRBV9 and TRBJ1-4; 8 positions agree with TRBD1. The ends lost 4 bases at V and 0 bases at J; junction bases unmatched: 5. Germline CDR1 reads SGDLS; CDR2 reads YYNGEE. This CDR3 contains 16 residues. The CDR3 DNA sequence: TGTGCCAGCAGCCTCGGACAGGGAGCAACTAATGAAAAACTGTTTTTT. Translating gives CASSLGQGATNEKLFF.

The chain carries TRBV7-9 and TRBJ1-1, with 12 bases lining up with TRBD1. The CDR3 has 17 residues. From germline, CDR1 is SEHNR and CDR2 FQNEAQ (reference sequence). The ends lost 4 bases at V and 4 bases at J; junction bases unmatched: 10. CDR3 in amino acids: CASSSSGDRGLGTEAFF. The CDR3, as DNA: TGTGCCAGCAGCTCATCCGGGGACAGGGGGCTAGGCACTGAAGCTTTCTTT.

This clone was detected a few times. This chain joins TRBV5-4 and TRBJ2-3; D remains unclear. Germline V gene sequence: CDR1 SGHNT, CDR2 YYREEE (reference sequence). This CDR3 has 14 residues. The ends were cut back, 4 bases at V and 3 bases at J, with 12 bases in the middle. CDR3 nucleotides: TGTGCCAGCAGCCTTGCTAGTTTGACAGATACGCAGTATTTT. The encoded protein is CASSLASLTDTQYF. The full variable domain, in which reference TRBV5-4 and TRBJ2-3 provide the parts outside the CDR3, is ETGVTQSPTHLIKTRGQQVTLRCSSQSGHNTVSWYQQALGQGPQFIFQYYREEENGRGNFPPRFSGLQFPNYSSELNVNALELDDSALYLCASSLASLTDTQYFGPGTRLTVL.

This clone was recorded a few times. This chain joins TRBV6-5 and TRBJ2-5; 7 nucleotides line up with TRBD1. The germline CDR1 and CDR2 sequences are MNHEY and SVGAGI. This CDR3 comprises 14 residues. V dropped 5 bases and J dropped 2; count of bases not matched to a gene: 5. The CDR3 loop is CASSQGTEQETQYF. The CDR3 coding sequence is TGTGCCAGCAGTCAAGGGACAGAACAAGAGACCCAGTACTTC.